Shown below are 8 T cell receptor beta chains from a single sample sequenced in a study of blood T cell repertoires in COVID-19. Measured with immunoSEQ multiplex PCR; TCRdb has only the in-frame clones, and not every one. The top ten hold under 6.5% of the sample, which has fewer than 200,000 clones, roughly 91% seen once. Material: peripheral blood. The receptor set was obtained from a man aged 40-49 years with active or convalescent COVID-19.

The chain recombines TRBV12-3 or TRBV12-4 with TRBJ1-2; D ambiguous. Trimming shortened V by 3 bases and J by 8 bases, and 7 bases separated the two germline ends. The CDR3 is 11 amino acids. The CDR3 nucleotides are TGTGCCAGCAGTTTCGATGCGGGCTACACCTTC. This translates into CASSFDAGYTF.

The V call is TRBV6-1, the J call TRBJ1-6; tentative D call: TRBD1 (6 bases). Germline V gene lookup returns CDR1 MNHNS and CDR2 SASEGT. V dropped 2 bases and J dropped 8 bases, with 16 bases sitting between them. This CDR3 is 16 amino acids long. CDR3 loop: CASSEMYGQGYSPLHF. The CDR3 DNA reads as TGTGCCAGCAGTGAAATGTATGGGCAGGGGTATTCACCCCTCCACTTT.

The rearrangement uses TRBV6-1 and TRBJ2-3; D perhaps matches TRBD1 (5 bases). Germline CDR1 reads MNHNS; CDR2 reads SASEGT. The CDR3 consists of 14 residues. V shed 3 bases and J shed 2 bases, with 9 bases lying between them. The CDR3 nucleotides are TGTGCCAGCAGTGACACAGGAGACACAGATACGCAGTATTTT. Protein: CASSDTGDTDTQYF.

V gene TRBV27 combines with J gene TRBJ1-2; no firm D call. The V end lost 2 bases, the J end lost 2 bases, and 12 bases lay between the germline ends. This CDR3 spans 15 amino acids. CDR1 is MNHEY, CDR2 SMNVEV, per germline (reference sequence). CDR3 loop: CASSLPSGANYGYTF. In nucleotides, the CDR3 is TGTGCCAGCAGTTTACCCTCGGGAGCCAACTATGGCTACACCTTC.

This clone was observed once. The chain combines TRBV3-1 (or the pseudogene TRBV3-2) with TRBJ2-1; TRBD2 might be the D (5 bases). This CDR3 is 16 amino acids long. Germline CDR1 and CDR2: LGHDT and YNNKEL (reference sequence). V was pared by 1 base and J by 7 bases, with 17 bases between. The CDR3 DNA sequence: TGTGCCAGCAGCCAAGCTCTCGTGGGAGCAGGAAATGAGCAGTTCTTC. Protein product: CASSQALVGAGNEQFF.

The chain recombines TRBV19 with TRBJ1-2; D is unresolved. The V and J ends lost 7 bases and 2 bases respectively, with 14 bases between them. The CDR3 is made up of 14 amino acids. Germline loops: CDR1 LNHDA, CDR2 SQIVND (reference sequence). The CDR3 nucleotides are TGTGCCAGTAAGAGGGCAGTCAACAACTATGGCTACACCTTC. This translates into CASKRAVNNYGYTF.

This CDR3 reads CASSLDSGMNTEAFF. The CDR3 DNA sequence: TGCGCCAGCAGCCTTGATTCCGGGATGAACACTGAAGCTTTCTTT. The chain employs TRBV4-3 and TRBJ1-1; D unresolved. The CDR3 is 15 amino acids. Germline lookup yields CDR1 LGHNA and CDR2 YSLEER. V was clipped by 4 bases and J by 0 bases, with 12 bases between them.

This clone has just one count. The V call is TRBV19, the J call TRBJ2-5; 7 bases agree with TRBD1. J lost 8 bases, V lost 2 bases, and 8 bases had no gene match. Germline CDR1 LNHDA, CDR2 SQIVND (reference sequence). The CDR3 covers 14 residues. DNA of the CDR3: TGTGCCAGTAGTATACGACAGGGTTTGGGTACCCAGTACTTC. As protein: CASSIRQGLGTQYF. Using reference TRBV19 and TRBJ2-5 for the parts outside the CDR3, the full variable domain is DGGITQSPKYLFRKEGQNVTLSCEQNLNHDAMYWYRQDPGQGLRLIYYSQIVNDFQKGDIAEGYSVSREKKESFPLTVTSAQKNPTAFYLCASSIRQGLGTQYFGPGTRLLVL.